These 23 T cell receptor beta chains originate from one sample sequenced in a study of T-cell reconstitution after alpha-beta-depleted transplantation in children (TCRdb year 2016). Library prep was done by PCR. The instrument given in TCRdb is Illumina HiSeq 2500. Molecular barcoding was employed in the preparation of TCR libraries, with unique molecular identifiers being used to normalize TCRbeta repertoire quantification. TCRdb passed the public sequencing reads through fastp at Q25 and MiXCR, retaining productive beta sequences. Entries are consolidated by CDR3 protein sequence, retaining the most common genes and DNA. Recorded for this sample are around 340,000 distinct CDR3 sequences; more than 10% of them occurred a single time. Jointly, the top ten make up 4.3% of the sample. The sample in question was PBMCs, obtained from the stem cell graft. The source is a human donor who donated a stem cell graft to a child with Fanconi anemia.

The CDR3 region has the DNA TGCGCCAGCAGCTTGGAAGGCAACGCCTACAATGAGCAGTTCTTC. Translated, it gives CASSLEGNAYNEQFF. This chain links TRBV5-1 with TRBJ2-1; D is uncertain. This CDR3 spans 15 amino acids. Germline V gene sequence: CDR1 SGHRS, CDR2 YFSETQ. V shed 0 bases and J shed 2 bases, with 9 bases lying between them.

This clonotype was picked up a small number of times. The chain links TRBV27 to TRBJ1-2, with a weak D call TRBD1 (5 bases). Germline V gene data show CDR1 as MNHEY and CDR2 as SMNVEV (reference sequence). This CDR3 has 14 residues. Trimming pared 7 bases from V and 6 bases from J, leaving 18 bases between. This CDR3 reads CASTQLPLGDGYTF. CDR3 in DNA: TGTGCCAGCACCCAACTCCCCCTGGGGGATGGCTACACCTTC.

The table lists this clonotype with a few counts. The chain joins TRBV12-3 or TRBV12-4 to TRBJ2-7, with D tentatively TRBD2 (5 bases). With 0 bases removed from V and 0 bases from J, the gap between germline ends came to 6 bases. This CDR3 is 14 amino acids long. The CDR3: CASSLARGSYEQYF. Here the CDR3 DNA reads TGTGCCAGCAGTTTAGCTCGGGGCTCCTACGAGCAGTACTTC.

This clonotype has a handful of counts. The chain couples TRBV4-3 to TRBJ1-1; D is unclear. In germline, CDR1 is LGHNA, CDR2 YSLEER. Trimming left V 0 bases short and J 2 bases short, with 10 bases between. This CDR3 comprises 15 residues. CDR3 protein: CASSQERRINTEAFF. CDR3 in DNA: TGCGCCAGCAGCCAAGAAAGACGGATAAACACTGAAGCTTTCTTT.

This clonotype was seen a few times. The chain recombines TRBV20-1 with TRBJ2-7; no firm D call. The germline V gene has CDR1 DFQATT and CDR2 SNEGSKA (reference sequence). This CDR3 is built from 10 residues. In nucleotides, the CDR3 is TGCAGCCCATTAGGTTACGAGCAGTACGTC. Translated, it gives CSPLGYEQYV.

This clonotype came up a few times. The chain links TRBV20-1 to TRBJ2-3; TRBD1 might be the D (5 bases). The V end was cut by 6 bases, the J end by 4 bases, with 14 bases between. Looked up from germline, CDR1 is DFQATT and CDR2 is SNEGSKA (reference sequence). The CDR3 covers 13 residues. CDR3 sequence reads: CSAQGARADTQYF. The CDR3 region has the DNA TGCAGTGCACAAGGGGCGCGAGCAGATACGCAGTATTTT.

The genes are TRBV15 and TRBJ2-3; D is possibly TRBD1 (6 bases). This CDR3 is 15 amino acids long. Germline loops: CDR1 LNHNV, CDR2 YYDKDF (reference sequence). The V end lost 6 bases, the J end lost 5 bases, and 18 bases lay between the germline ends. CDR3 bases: TGTGCCACCAGGCGAGCACAGGGTCTCGTAGATACGCAGTATTTT. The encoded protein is CATRRAQGLVDTQYF.

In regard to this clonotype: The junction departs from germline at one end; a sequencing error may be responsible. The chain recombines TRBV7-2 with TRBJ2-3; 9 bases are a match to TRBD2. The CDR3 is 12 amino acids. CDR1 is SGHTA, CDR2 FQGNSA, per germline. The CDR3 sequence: CASSSSGVPTVF. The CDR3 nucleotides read TGTGCCAGCAGCTCTAGCGGGGTCCCGACCGTATTT.

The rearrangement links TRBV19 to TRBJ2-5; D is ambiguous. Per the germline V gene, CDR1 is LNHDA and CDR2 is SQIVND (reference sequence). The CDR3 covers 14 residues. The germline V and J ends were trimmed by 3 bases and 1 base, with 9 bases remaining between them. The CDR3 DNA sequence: TGTGCCAGTAGTATTCGTTTAGCCCAAGAGACCCAGTACTTC. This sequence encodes CASSIRLAQETQYF. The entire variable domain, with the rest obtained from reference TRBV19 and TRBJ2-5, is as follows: DGGITQSPKYLFRKEGQNVTLSCEQNLNHDAMYWYRQDPGQGLRLIYYSQIVNDFQKGDIAEGYSVSREKKESFPLTVTSAQKNPTAFYLCASSIRLAQETQYFGPGTRLLVL.

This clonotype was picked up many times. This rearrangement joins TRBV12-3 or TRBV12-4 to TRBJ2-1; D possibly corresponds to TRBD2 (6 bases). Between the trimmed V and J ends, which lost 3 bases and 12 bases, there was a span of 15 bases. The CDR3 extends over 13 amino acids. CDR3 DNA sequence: TGTGCCAGCAGTTTCTTTGGGGACTTTGGGCAGTTCTTC. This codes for CASSFFGDFGQFF.

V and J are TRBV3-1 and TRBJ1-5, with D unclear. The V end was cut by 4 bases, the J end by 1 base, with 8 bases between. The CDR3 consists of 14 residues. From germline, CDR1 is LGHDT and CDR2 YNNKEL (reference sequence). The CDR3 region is CASSRRASNQPQHF. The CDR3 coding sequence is TGTGCCAGCAGCCGACGAGCGAGCAATCAGCCCCAGCATTTT. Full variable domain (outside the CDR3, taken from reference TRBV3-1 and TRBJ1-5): DTAVSQTPKYLVTQMGNDKSIKCEQNLGHDTMYWYKQDSKKFLKIMFSYNNKELIINETVPNRFSPKSPDKAHLNLHINSLELGDSAVYFCASSRRASNQPQHFGDGTRLSIL.

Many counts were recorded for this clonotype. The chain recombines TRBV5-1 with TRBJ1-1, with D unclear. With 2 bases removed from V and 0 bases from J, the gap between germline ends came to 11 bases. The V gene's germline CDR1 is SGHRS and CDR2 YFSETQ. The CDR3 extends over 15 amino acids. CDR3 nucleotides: TGCGCCAGCAGCTTAAACAGTTTTTTGAACACTGAAGCTTTCTTT. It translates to CASSLNSFLNTEAFF. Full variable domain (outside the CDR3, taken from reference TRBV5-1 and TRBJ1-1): KAGVTQTPRYLIKTRGQQVTLSCSPISGHRSVSWYQQTPGQGLQFLFEYFSETQRNKGNFPGRFSGRQFSNSRSEMNVSTLELGDSALYLCASSLNSFLNTEAFFGQGTRLTVV.

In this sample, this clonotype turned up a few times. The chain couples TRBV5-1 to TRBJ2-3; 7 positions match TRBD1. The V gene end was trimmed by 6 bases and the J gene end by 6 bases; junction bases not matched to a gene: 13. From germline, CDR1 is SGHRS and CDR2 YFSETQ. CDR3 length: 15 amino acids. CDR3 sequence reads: CASTPGQAAGDTQYF. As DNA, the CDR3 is TGCGCCAGCACCCCAGGACAGGCGGCCGGGGATACGCAGTATTTT.

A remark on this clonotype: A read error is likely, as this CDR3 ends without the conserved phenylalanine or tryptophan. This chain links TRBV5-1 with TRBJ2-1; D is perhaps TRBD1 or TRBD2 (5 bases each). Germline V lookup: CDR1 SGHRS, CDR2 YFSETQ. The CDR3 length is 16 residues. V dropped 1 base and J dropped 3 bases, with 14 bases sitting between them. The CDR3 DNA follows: TGCGCCAGCAGCTTGTCAGGCGGGCAGGGCTACAATGAGCAGTTCCTC. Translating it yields CASSLSGGQGYNEQFL.

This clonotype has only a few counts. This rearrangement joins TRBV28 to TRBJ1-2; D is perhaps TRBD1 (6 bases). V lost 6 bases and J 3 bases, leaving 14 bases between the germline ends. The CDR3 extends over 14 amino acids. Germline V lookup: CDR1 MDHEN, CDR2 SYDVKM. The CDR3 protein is CASRSQGSYYGYTF. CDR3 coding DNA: TGTGCCAGCAGGTCTCAGGGGTCTTACTATGGCTACACCTTC.

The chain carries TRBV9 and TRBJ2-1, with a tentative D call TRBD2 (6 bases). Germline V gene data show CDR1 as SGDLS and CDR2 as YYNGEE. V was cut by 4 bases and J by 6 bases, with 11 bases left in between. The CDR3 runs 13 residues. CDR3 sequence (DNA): TGTGCCAGCAGCCCTTGGGGGGTCAATGAGCAGTTCTTC. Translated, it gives CASSPWGVNEQFF.

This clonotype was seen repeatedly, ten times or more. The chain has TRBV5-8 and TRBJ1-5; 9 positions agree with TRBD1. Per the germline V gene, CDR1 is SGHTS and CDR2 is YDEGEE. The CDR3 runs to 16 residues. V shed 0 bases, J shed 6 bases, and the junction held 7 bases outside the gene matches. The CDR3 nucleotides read TGTGCCAGCAGCTTGGCGGGACAGGGACTGAGTCAGCCCCAGCATTTT. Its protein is CASSLAGQGLSQPQHF.

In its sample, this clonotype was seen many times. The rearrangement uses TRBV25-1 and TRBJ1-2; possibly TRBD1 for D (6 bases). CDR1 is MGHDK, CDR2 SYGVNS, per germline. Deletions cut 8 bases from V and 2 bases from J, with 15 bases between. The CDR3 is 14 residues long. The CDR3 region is CASREAGANYGYTF. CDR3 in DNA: TGTGCCAGCCGAGAAGCAGGGGCAAACTATGGCTACACCTTC.

The CDR3 is CASSLDGTAYEQQYV. The CDR3 DNA reads TGCGCCAGCAGCTTGGATGGGACAGCCTACGAGCAACAGTACGTC. V is TRBV5-1 and J is TRBJ2-7; the match to TRBD1 covers 7 bases. Trimming cost V 0 bases and J 10 bases; bases outside gene matches: 13. There are 15 residues in the CDR3. Germline CDR1 reads SGHRS; CDR2 reads YFSETQ.

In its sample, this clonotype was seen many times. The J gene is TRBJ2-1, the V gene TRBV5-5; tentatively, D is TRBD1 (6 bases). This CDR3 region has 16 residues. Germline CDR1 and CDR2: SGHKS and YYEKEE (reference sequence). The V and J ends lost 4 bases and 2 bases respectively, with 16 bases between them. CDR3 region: CASSPRRGSAYNEQFF. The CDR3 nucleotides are TGTGCCAGCAGCCCTAGAAGGGGGTCCGCCTACAATGAGCAGTTCTTC.

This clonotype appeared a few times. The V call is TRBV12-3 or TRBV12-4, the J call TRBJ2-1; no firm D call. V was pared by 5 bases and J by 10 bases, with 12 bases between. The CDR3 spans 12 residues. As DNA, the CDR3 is TGTGCCAGCAGTCCAAGTAAAGGGGAGCAGTTCTTC. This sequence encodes CASSPSKGEQFF.

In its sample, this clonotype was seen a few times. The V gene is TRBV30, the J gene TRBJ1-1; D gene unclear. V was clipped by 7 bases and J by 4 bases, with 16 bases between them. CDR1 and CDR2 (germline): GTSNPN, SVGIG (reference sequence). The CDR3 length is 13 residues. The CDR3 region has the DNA TGTGCCTACGGAGATGCAACGGTCACTGAAGCTTTCTTT. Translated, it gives CAYGDATVTEAFF.

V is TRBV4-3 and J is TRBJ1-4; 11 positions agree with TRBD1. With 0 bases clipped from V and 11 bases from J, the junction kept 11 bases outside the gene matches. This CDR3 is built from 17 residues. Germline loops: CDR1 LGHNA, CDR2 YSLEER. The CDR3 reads CASSQDPLGTGGKKLFF. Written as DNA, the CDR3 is TGCGCCAGCAGCCAAGATCCCCTCGGGACAGGGGGTAAGAAACTGTTTTTT.